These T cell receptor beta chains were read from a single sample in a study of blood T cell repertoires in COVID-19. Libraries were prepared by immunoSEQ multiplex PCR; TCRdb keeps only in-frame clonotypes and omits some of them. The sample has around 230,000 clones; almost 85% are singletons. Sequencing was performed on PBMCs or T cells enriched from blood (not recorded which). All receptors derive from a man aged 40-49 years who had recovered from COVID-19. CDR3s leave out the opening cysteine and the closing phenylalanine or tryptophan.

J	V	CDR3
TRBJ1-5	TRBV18	ASSPSQGSNQPQH
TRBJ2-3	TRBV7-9	ASSGEADTQY
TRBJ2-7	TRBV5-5	ASSLAGLAGGYEQY
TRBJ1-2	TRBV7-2	ASSSGLNYGYT
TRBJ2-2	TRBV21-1	ASRTPRFGELF
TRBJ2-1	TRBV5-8	ASSLVTSSGDYNEQF
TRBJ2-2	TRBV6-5	ASVEGTGELF
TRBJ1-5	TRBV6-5	ASSPRGRQPQH
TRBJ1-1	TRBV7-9	ASHRGSGTEAF
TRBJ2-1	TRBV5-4	ASSPTESSYNEQF
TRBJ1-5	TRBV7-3	ASSQGAGQPQH
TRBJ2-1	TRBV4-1	ASSQEAGEQF
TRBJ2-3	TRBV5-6	ASSLLRADTQY
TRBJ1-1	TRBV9	ASSGDRGRQAF
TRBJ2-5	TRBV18	ASSPPGEYQETQY
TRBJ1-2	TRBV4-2	ASRYTGDDGYT
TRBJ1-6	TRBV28	ASSLTGRPLH
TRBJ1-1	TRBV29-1	SASYAQGNTEAF
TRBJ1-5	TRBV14	ASSQAGGHQPQH
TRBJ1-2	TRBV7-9	ASSYRDRGNYGYT
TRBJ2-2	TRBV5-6	ASSLLNTGELF
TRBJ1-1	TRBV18	ASSRPTRTEAF
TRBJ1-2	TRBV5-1	ASSPGGGNYGYT
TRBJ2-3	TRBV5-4	ASSTKAGGTDTQY
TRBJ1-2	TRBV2	ASSEARSNYGYT
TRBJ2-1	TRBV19	ASSNSPGLAGLNEQF
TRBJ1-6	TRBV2	ASRDRRPLH
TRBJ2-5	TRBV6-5	ASSYGGGSEETQY
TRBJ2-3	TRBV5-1	ASRRRYDTDTQY
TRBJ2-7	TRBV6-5	ASSSGTNTYEQY
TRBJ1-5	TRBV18	ASSPNPGTGSQPQH